This TCR beta chain was retrieved from a study of blood T cells in healthy people across ages. V was pared by 7 bases and J by 5 bases, with 7 bases of the junction left unmatched. CDR3 length: 16 amino acids. Through a sample-barcoded 5' primer and a J-beta primer mix, a second PCR was run for roughly 6 to 11 cycles. A single record per CDR3 protein comes from TCRdb applying MiXCR to the 5' RACE reads. The sample has over 1.5 million distinct CDR3 sequences; around half are singletons. Study-level results: Calculation of diversity from one million T cells yielded estimates considered to be underestimates. More naive CD4+ cells and higher diversity were found in long-lived than in aged donors.

Healthy individuals of Caucasian origin from Russia, aged about 6 to 95, served as donors. Donors gave ten milliliters of peripheral blood apiece. Comment on this clonotype: The antigen is unknown.

Sequenced sample: blood. The clonotype was recovered from a woman between 35 and 50 years old in good health. The V call is TRBV12-3 or TRBV12-4, the J call TRBJ1-6; 11 bases are a match to TRBD1. The CDR3 region is CASTRDRGNHNSPLHF. DNA of the CDR3: TGTGCCAGCACCCGGGACAGGGGGAACCATAATTCACCCCTCCACTTT.